This TCR beta chain was retrieved from a study of chemoradiotherapy in HPV16-positive cancers. Broader study findings: Only two HPV16-positive patients supplied the functional HPV-specificity definition. Candidate HPV-specific clones and E7-related TCR motifs grew in tumor during treatment. Better recurrence-free survival went with HPV-responsive T-cell expansion in HPV16-positive patients.

Notes on this clone: Its antigen remains unidentified.

Samples were taken several times over chemoradiotherapy. The germline V gene has CDR1 SQVTM and CDR2 ANQGSEA. The CDR3 sequence is 15 residues long. The ends were cut back, 1 base at V and 6 bases at J, with 16 bases in the middle. The protocol was immunoSEQ multiplex PCR, while the TCRdb copy is restricted to in-frame clones and leaves out a portion. The table includes roughly 10,000 clones, roughly 84% detected once. The genes are TRBV29-1 and TRBJ2-1; D is uncertain. This specimen was blood, taken from a patient who underwent chemoradiotherapy. The sequence came from a human donor with HPV-associated anogenital cancer. The CDR3 region is CSVEGGRAEVNEQFF. DNA of the CDR3: TGCAGCGTTGAAGGGGGAAGGGCGGAAGTCAATGAGCAGTTCTTC.